The clone carrying this T cell receptor beta chain appeared a single time. Its target is unknown. The CDR3 has 15 amino acids. Germline assignment: CDR1 MGHRA and CDR2 YSYEKL. V was cut by 4 bases and J by 2 bases, with 14 bases left in between. Clones were read by immunoSEQ multiplex PCR, and TCRdb kept only the in-frame ones, dropping some. The table lists 100,000 to 150,000 clones, around 94% of them singletons. The donors belonged to the approximately 130-subject validation cohort, separate from the roughly 650-subject first cohort. This sample stems from a study of cytomegalovirus exposure and HLA in healthy donors. Study results and limitations: Cytomegalovirus-associated TCR beta chains were listed, numbering some 170. High specificity and sensitivity for cytomegalovirus status were reported for the classifier. A subsequent analysis found that TCR clusters from the first cohort also tended to co-occur in the roughly 120 validation repertoires, with roughly 95% of cluster scores above 0.

The sequenced sample was PBMCs. This chain connects TRBV4-1 to TRBJ1-1; D remains ambiguous. This sequence originates from a woman aged 18-29 years in good health and CMV-seronegative. The CDR3 loop reads CASSLTVEGNTEAFF. The CDR3 DNA sequence: TGCGCCAGCAGCCTTACTGTTGAGGGAAACACTGAAGCTTTCTTT.